What follows are 18 T cell receptor beta chains derived from one specimen sequenced in a study of OX40 agonist ivuxolimab in advanced cancers. Using immunoSEQ multiplex PCR, the repertoire was profiled, and TCRdb retains in-frame clones only, with some absent. This sample carries some 80,000 clones, less than 85% of them seen once, and the ten largest clones take approximately 7.4%. Specimen: CD4+ or CD8+ T cells sorted from blood, collected in a trial of the OX40 agonist ivuxolimab. Source of these receptors: an adult with an advanced solid tumor such as melanoma, head and neck, liver or kidney cancer.

The chain links TRBV15 to TRBJ1-2; the D gene is possibly TRBD1 (6 bases). CDR3 size: 14 residues. V was pared by 1 base and J by 5 bases, with 11 bases between. The germline V gene encodes CDR1 LNHNV and CDR2 YYDKDF (reference sequence). This CDR3 reads CATSRVDRAYGYTF. The CDR3 coding sequence is TGTGCCACCAGCAGAGTGGACAGAGCTTATGGCTACACCTTC.

The genes are TRBV6-5 and TRBJ2-3; the match to TRBD2 covers 12 bases. The CDR3 totals 15 residues. With 6 bases clipped from V and 6 bases from J, the junction kept 7 bases outside the gene matches. Germline CDR1 reads MNHEY; CDR2 reads SVGAGI. CDR3 in amino acids: CASSLTSGGRDTQYF. CDR3 in DNA: TGTGCCAGCAGCCTTACTAGCGGGGGGAGGGATACGCAGTATTTT.

V gene TRBV9 combines with J gene TRBJ1-1; the D is unclear. The CDR3 length is 14 residues. The ends were cut back, 0 bases at V and 0 bases at J, with 6 bases in the middle. CDR1 SGDLS and CDR2 YYNGEE come from the germline V gene. The CDR3 DNA is TGTGCCAGCAGCGTAGGGCAGATGAACACTGAAGCTTTCTTT. This encodes CASSVGQMNTEAFF.

The V gene is TRBV9, the J gene TRBJ2-5, with 8 bases that match TRBD1. The germline V gene has CDR1 SGDLS and CDR2 YYNGEE. This CDR3 comprises 14 residues. Germline trimming cut 3 bases from V and 5 bases from J; bases unmatched to any gene: 6. For the CDR3, the DNA is TGTGCCAGCAGCGCTAACAGGGGGTTGGAGACCCAGTACTTC. Its protein is CASSANRGLETQYF.

J is TRBJ2-7 and V is TRBV7-6; 8 nucleotides align to TRBD1. Germline CDR1 reads SGHVS; CDR2 reads FNYEAQ. After removal of 2 bases from V and 6 bases from J, the junction contained 12 bases not matched to a gene. The CDR3 sequence is 16 residues long. The CDR3 bases are TGTGCCAGCAGCTTACAACCGTCAGGGGGCGGCCCCGAGCAGTACTTC. This sequence encodes CASSLQPSGGGPEQYF.

About this clone itself: Other DNA sequences in the sample encode the same CDR3. In DNA form, the CDR3 reads TGCAGCGTTAGGCAGGGCGATCAGCCCCAGCATTTT. Its protein is CSVRQGDQPQHF. This chain joins TRBV29-1 and TRBJ1-5; weak D call: TRBD1 (5 bases). Germline values: CDR1 SQVTM, CDR2 ANQGSEA. There are 12 residues in the CDR3. V gave up 5 bases and J gave up 5 bases, with 10 bases separating them.

This sequence joins TRBV6-5 and TRBJ2-5; 9 bases line up with TRBD2. TRBJ2-7 explains the end of the DNA better; the J call may be wrong. CDR1 and CDR2 (germline): MNHEY, SVGAGI. The CDR3 is 16 residues long. Here the CDR3 reads CASSYSTSGLAYEQYF. The CDR3 bases are TGTGCCAGCAGTTACAGTACTAGCGGGCTAGCCTACGAGCAGTACTTC.

The gene calls are TRBV2 and TRBJ2-7; 9 nucleotides line up with TRBD2. Germline V lookup: CDR1 SNHLY, CDR2 FYNNEI. Germline trimming cut 7 bases from V and 6 bases from J; bases unmatched to any gene: 13. This CDR3 region has 15 residues. In DNA form, the CDR3 reads TGTGCCAGCATGCTTAGCGGGGGCCTCGTCGCCGAGCAGTACTTC. Its translation: CASMLSGGLVAEQYF.

The CDR3 reads CAISESGTSGGNEQFF. CDR3 coding DNA: TGTGCCATCAGTGAGTCCGGAACTAGCGGGGGGAATGAGCAGTTCTTC. This rearrangement joins TRBV10-3 to TRBJ2-1; 12 bases fit TRBD2. The CDR3 extends over 16 amino acids. With 0 bases clipped from V and 7 bases from J, the junction kept 4 bases outside the gene matches. The germline gives CDR1 ENHRY, CDR2 SYGVKD.

The V and J genes are TRBV7-3 and TRBJ2-7, with TRBD2 identical over 8 bases. The CDR3 extends over 15 amino acids. V lost 5 bases to trimming and J lost 2 bases; unmatched junction nucleotides: 8. Germline V lookup: CDR1 SGHTA, CDR2 FQGTGA. The CDR3 protein is CASSPSPGLAYEQYF. The CDR3 DNA reads TGTGCCAGCAGCCCCTCGCCGGGACTAGCCTACGAGCAGTACTTC.

V usage is TRBV7-8 and J usage is TRBJ2-2; D may be TRBD1 (6 bases). Germline CDR1 is SGHVS and CDR2 is FQNEAQ. Between the trimmed V and J ends, which lost 2 bases and 4 bases, there was a span of 11 bases. This CDR3 is 15 amino acids long. The CDR3 DNA reads as TGTGCCAGCAGCTTAATCCAGGGGCCCACCGGGGAGCTGTTTTTT. Protein product: CASSLIQGPTGELFF.

The gene calls are TRBV6-1 and TRBJ1-1; D is perhaps TRBD1 (5 bases). The CDR3 extends over 15 amino acids. V lost 3 bases to trimming and J lost 1 base, with 12 bases between them. Germline V gene sequence: CDR1 MNHNS, CDR2 SASEGT. CDR3 residues: CASSEFPTGNTEAFF. DNA for the CDR3: TGTGCCAGCAGTGAGTTCCCCACAGGGAACACTGAAGCTTTCTTT.

V usage is TRBV19 and J usage is TRBJ1-1; D gene ambiguous. Per germline, CDR1 LNHDA and CDR2 SQIVND (reference sequence). CDR3 length: 15 amino acids. V lost 4 bases and J lost 0, with 12 bases in between. CDR3 nucleotides: TGTGCCAGTAGTACGTCGGCGACGGTGAACACTGAAGCTTTCTTT. Protein: CASSTSATVNTEAFF. Full variable domain (rest looked up from reference TRBV19 and TRBJ1-1): DGGITQSPKYLFRKEGQNVTLSCEQNLNHDAMYWYRQDPGQGLRLIYYSQIVNDFQKGDIAEGYSVSREKKESFPLTVTSAQKNPTAFYLCASSTSATVNTEAFFGQGTRLTVV.

The table lists this clone with a few counts. This sequence joins TRBV11-1 and TRBJ1-1; weak D call: TRBD1 (5 bases). The length of the CDR3 is 11 residues. Trimming cost V 4 bases and J 7 bases, with 7 bases left between them. Germline V gene lookup returns CDR1 SGHAT and CDR2 FQDESV (reference sequence). This CDR3 reads CASSYQGEAFF. The CDR3 nucleotides read TGTGCCAGCAGCTACCAGGGTGAAGCTTTCTTT.

This clone was counted once. The V and J genes are TRBV6-5 and TRBJ2-1; D call uncertain. The CDR3 totals 14 residues. From germline, CDR1 is MNHEY and CDR2 SVGAGI. Trimming shortened V by 5 bases and J by 4 bases, and 12 bases separated the two germline ends. The CDR3 sequence: CASSGNGPYNEQFF. CDR3 nucleotide sequence: TGTGCCAGCAGTGGTAACGGGCCTTACAATGAGCAGTTCTTC.

J is TRBJ1-2 and V is TRBV4-2; weak D call: TRBD1 (5 bases). Germline assignment: CDR1 LGHNA and CDR2 YNFKEQ. V gave up 5 bases and J gave up 4 bases, with 14 bases separating them. The CDR3 sequence is 14 residues long. In DNA form, the CDR3 reads TGTGCCAGCAGCGAGGGGACTTGGGGCTATGGCTACACCTTC. It yields the protein CASSEGTWGYGYTF.

The V call is TRBV5-1, the J call TRBJ2-7; D might be TRBD1 (6 bases). CDR3 length: 12 residues. Germline-derived CDR1 and CDR2 are SGHRS and YFSETQ. Trimming took off 5 bases at V and 7 bases at J, with 13 bases between the two ends. The CDR3 is CASSPLRGEQYF. The CDR3 region has the DNA TGCGCCAGCAGTCCCCTTAGGGGGGAGCAGTACTTC. The whole variable domain, remainder taken from reference TRBV5-1 and TRBJ2-7, is KAGVTQTPRYLIKTRGQQVTLSCSPISGHRSVSWYQQTPGQGLQFLFEYFSETQRNKGNFPGRFSGRQFSNSRSEMNVSTLELGDSALYLCASSPLRGEQYFGPGTRLTVT.

The J gene is TRBJ1-5, the V gene TRBV4-1; TRBD1 is a possible D gene (5 bases). Germline lookup yields CDR1 MGHRA and CDR2 YSYEKL. The CDR3 has 17 amino acids. V was cut by 0 bases and J by 0 bases, with 12 bases left in between. CDR3 sequence: CASSQDVGPYSNQPQHF. CDR3 DNA: TGCGCCAGCAGCCAAGATGTGGGACCTTATAGCAATCAGCCCCAGCATTTT.